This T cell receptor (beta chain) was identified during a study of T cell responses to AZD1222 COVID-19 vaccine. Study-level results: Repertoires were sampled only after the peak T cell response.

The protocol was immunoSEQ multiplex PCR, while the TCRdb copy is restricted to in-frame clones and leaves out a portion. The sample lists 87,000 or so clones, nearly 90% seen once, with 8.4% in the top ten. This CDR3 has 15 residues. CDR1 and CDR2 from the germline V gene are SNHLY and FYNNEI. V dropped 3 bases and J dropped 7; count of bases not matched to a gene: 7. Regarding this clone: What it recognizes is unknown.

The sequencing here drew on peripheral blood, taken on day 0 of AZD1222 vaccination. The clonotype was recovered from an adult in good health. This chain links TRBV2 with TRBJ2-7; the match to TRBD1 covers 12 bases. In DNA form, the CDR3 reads TGTGCCAGCAGTGATCCGGGACAGGGGGCCCGGGAGCAGTACTTC. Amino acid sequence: CASSDPGQGAREQYF.